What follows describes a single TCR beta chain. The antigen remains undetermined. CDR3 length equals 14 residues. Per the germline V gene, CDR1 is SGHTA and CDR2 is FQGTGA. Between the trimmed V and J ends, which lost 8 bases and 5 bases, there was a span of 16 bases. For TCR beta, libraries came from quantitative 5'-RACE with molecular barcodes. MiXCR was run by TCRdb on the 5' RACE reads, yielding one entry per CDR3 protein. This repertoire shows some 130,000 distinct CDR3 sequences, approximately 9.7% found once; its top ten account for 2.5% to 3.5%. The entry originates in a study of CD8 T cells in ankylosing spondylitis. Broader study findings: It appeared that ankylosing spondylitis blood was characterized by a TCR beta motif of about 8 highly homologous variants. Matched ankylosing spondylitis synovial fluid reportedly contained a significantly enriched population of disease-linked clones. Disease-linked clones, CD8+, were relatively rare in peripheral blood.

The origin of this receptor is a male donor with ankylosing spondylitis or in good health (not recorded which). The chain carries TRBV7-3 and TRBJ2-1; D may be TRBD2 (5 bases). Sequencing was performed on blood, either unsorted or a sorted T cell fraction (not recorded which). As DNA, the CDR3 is TGTGCCAGCGCCCGGGCGGGCCCCAACAATGAGCAGTTCTTC. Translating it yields CASARAGPNNEQFF.